The text below deals with one T cell receptor (beta chain). Antigen unknown. The CDR3 spans 17 residues. Germline CDR1 reads SGHDT; CDR2 reads YYEEEE. Beta-chain TCR cDNA was generated via 5'RACE template switching with UMIs. Using the 5' RACE reads, TCRdb records one entry per CDR3 protein without DNA. The table lists about 380,000 distinct CDR3 sequences. These data originate in a study of T cells expressing NK-cell markers. Regarding the study as a whole: A few donors' CD3+CD56-NKG2C+ cells were dominated by the same clonotypes.

Sequenced: blood T cells: a sorted CD56 or NKG2C T cell subset, CD4+ or CD8+ T cells, or bulk PBMC T cells (not recorded which). The receptor was derived from a man aged 18-70 years in good health. The chain carries TRBV5-6 and TRBJ2-7; the D call of TRBD2 rests on TCRdb alone, since no DNA is present to check it. CDR3 sequence: CASSQAHIAGRPREQYF. Combining the CDR3 with reference TRBV5-6 and TRBJ2-7 gives the whole variable domain DAGVTQSPTHLIKTRGQQVTLRCSPKSGHDTVSWYQQALGQGPQFIFQYYEEEERQRGNFPDRFSGHQFPNYSSELNVNALLLGDSALYLCASSQAHIAGRPREQYFGPGTRLTVT.